This T cell receptor (beta chain) appears in the sequencing data of a study of Ad26.COV2.S vaccination and SARS-CoV-2 variants. The table came from immunoSEQ multiplex PCR; TCRdb's copy has only in-frame clones and leaves some out. The data contain around 320,000 clones, around four fifths of them singletons. This CDR3 has 11 amino acids. Per the germline V gene, CDR1 is DFQATT and CDR2 is SNEGSKA (reference sequence). Trimming took 4 bases from V and 2 from J, leaving 3 bases between them. The treatment was: roughly 19 received Ad26.COV2.S at low or high dose, single or two shots; about five received placebo; per-sample allocation not given. Material that was analyzed had been drawn on day 63 after the first vaccine or placebo injection.

The V and J genes are TRBV20-1 and TRBJ2-1; D is unclear. The TCR was taken from a person aged 18-60 years who received the Ad26.COV2.S COVID-19 vaccine or a placebo. Sequenced material: peripheral blood, taken in a trial of Ad26.COV2.S vaccine versus placebo. CDR3 region: CSATAYNEQFF. The CDR3 DNA reads as TGCAGTGCTACGGCCTACAATGAGCAGTTCTTC.